Listed below are T cell receptor beta chains from one sample, sequenced in a study of blood T cell repertoires in COVID-19. Generated by immunoSEQ multiplex PCR, the TCRdb table keeps only in-frame clones and is missing some. The sample has about 200,000 clones, 92% seen once. The sequencing input was peripheral blood. The receptor source for this set is a man aged 25 to 40 with acute or convalescent COVID-19. Each CDR3 is given with its conserved first and last residue. D genes are given only for firm matches. Expanded clones are given a class, and other clones once, few, many or no size at all.

TRBV9	TRBD2	TRBJ2-1	.	TGTGCCAGCACCCCAAGGGAGGGAGTCAATGAGCAGTTCTTC	CASTPREGVNEQFF
TRBV9	TRBD1	TRBJ2-1	few	TGTGCCAGCAGCGATGGGGACAGCCTCAATGAGCAGTTCTTC	CASSDGDSLNEQFF
TRBV11-2	TRBD2	TRBJ2-5	.	TGTGCCAGCAGGTTCCTACTTAGCGGGGGGAAAGAGACCCAGTACTTC	CASRFLLSGGKETQYF
TRBV10-3	.	TRBJ1-1	.	TGTGCCATCGCCGGGGGGAGGACGGGCACTGAAGCTTTCTTT	CAIAGGRTGTEAFF
TRBV11-2	.	TRBJ2-1	.	TGTGCCAGCAGCCCGGACAGCAATGAGCAGTTCTTC	CASSPDSNEQFF
TRBV28	.	TRBJ1-2	.	TGTGCCAGCAGTCTCCCACAGGGTCACTATGGCTACACCTTC	CASSLPQGHYGYTF
TRBV19	.	TRBJ1-2	.	TGTGCCAGTTCCCAAGAGCCCGGGCAGGGGAACTATGGCTACACCTTC	CASSQEPGQGNYGYTF
TRBV11-3	.	TRBJ1-1	.	TGTGCCAGCAGCTTAGATCAGGGTAAGACTGAAGCTTTCTTT	CASSLDQGKTEAFF
TRBV27	.	TRBJ1-6	once	TGTGCCAGCAGTTCCCCGTATTCACCCCTCCACTTT	CASSSPYSPLHF
TRBV28	.	TRBJ1-5	.	TGTGCCAGCAGTTTCGGGAGACAGCCCCAGCATTTT	CASSFGRQPQHF
TRBV28	TRBD1	TRBJ1-2	.	TGTGCCAGCACCCAACAGGGGGCGGGCTATGGCTACACCTTC	CASTQQGAGYGYTF
TRBV5-1	TRBD1	TRBJ2-7	.	TGCGCCAGCAGGCATACAGGGGGCACCACACACGAGCAGTACTTC	CASRHTGGTTHEQYF
TRBV5-1	TRBD2	TRBJ2-1	.	TGCGCCAGCAGCTTGGCGGCTAGCGGGGGGTCACTCAATGAGCAGTTCTTC	CASSLAASGGSLNEQFF
TRBV5-1	.	TRBJ2-2	.	TGCGCCAGCAGCTTGGCCGGAGACACCGGGGAGCTGTTTTTT	CASSLAGDTGELFF
TRBV14	.	TRBJ2-1	.	TGTGCCAGCAGCCATTCCAGGGTCCGAGGTTCCTACAATGAGCAGTTCTTC	CASSHSRVRGSYNEQFF
TRBV18	.	TRBJ2-5	.	TGTGCCAGCTCACCATCAGGGGTCGTTGGGACGGTGAGAGAGACCCAGTACTTC	CASSPSGVVGTVRETQYF
TRBV5-5	.	TRBJ2-5	.	TGTGCCAGCGGGCCTTCTGTTCAAGAGACCCAGTACTTC	CASGPSVQETQYF
TRBV28	.	TRBJ2-1	.	TGTGCCAGCAGTCTACTAGAAAATGAGCAGTTCTTC	CASSLLENEQFF
TRBV28	TRBD1	TRBJ2-7	.	TGTGCCAGACCCACCCCACAGGGGTTCTACGAGCAGTACTTC	CARPTPQGFYEQYF
TRBV30	TRBD2	TRBJ2-3	.	TGTGCCTGGATCGCAGTAGAGGGCGGGAGGAATGTACCCACAGATACGCAGTATTTT	CAWIAVEGGRNVPTDTQYF
TRBV24-1	.	TRBJ2-5	once	TGTGCCACCAGTGACCGGACAGTAGGAGAGACCCAGTACTTC	CATSDRTVGETQYF
TRBV5-6	.	TRBJ1-5	.	TGTGCCAGCAACCAAGGTGCTAGTCATGAGCCCCAGCATTTT	CASNQGASHEPQHF